This T cell receptor (beta chain) emerged from a study of beta chain features in type 1 diabetes. Study findings and constraints: High TCR expression in some cells could lead to their over-representation in cDNA sequencing. Still unanswered here is whether HLA type influences TCRB rearrangement.

Germline V lookup: CDR1 SGHDT, CDR2 YYEEEE. This CDR3 is built from 12 residues. V gave up 1 base and J gave up 9 bases, with 8 bases separating them. This clone was observed a few times. Its antigen is unidentified. Expressed TCRB transcripts got sequenced, as all isolated RNA was reverse transcribed. Sequenced naive, central memory and regulatory T cell samples produced an average of about 3.9 million reads. Sequenced by immunoSEQ multiplex PCR; TCRdb stores in-frame clones only, minus some. The sample includes fewer than 250,000 clones, about 63% of them seen just once. This clonotype was obtained from a man in his thirties or forties in good health. Source material: naive CD4+ T cells from blood. The V and J genes are TRBV5-6 and TRBJ2-1, with D unclear. For the CDR3, the DNA is TGTGCCAGCAGCTTGAGAAAGGGTGAGCAGTTCTTC. It specifies CASSLRKGEQFF.